This T cell receptor beta chain was observed in a study of T cells in Graves' hyperthyroidism and ophthalmopathy (dated by TCRdb to the late 2010s). Regarding the complete study: Peripheral blood was sampled at the time of initial diagnosis, prior to any treatment. To identify distinguishing TCR V-J signatures, a discovery cohort of some 100 patients was used, comprising 43 with Graves' ophthalmopathy and roughly 60 with stable Graves' hyperthyroidism. An independent validation cohort of 18 to 20 hyperthyroidism patients and some 15 patients who later progressed to ophthalmopathy tested prospective prediction of ophthalmopathy. The 100 discovery patients were divided at random into training and test sets in a 7:3 ratio. In addition, the study compared T-cell repertoires in thyroid tissue and in blood from roughly 6 Graves' hyperthyroidism patients. After sampling, hyperthyroidism patients received methimazole starting at 30 mg daily, and ophthalmopathy patients received high-dose intravenous methylprednisolone. TCR Vbeta CDR3 sequencing of 135 peripheral blood samples (around 45 ophthalmopathy, under 80 hyperthyroidism and approximately 17 progressor patients) is reported in the paper.

Ophthalmopathy patients had moderately to severely active disease, Clinical Activity Score of at least 3, NOSPECS grade of at least 4, and duration under 3 months. Exclusion was applied to patients with uncontrolled infections, other autoimmune diseases, pregnancy or lactation. Diagnoses were based on clinical symptoms, serum thyroxine and TRAb, thyroid ultrasound and orbital computed tomography. Ficoll-Paque density gradient centrifugation was used to isolate PBMCs from around 10 ml of fresh peripheral blood. Total RNA was extracted with Trizol reagent, and quality was checked on an Agilent 2100 Bioanalyzer. TCR beta CDR3 regions were amplified from RNA transcripts. The TCR CDR3 was subjected to a first round of RT-PCR using the HTBI primer set and the Qiagen OneStep RT-PCR kit. Libraries were constructed in a second round of multiplex PCR, after which size selection and purification were carried out. The libraries were sequenced on an Illumina HiSeq2000 using paired-end 100 bp reads. The paper's processing steps were these. Raw data were processed with SOAPnuke, discarding reads with adapters, uncalled bases, mean Phred below 15, or no exact constant-primer or identifier match. High-quality paired reads were merged with COPE v1.2.5, and unique nucleotide sequences were defined as clonotypes. MiTCR v1.1 was used to align clonotypes to the IMGT TRBV, TRBD and TRBJ reference segments. Analysis was restricted to V-J combinations with a frequency above 0.0001, which covered roughly 99% of repertoires. The TCS score was defined as F50 (clonal expansion) divided by E x V (chaos), with BLOSUM62-based TCRdist calculated between CDR3 peptides within each V-J. Welch's t-statistics and random forest reduced approximately 520 V-J features to about 13, which were used in a naive Bayes classifier (R e1071). TCRdb reran the public reads through fastp at Q25 and MiXCR, keeping productive beta chains. Rows merge per CDR3 protein into single entries with the most common DNA and genes. TCRdb, rather than the study authors, made the V and J calls. The sample table holds under 600,000 distinct CDR3 sequences, of which about 16% were seen once. The ten largest clonotypes hold roughly 3.3% of the sample.

Trimming costs V 1 base and J 2 bases, and their ends lie 11 bases apart. The CDR3 measures 15 amino acids from cysteine to phenylalanine. The CDR3 DNA has 45 bases and is translated from base 1. CDR1 SGHAT and CDR2 FQNNGV were looked up in the germline V gene. This clonotype has at least ten counts. Its antigen is unknown. Base qualities are missing; no much larger clone stands one base away. Study-wide conclusions, independent of this receptor: During validation, the model predicted progression to ophthalmopathy a median of about 5.9 months ahead of onset, with 70.59% sensitivity and about 75% specificity. Sample size was not statistically predetermined, and blinding of investigators to group allocation was not performed. Most expanded thyroid clonotypes (frequency above 0.001) were also detected in blood, a finding suggesting that blood repertoires may reflect thyroid immune responses. A model built on a 13 V-J signature distinguished ophthalmopathy from stable hyperthyroidism, reaching 85% to 90% sensitivity and under 84% specificity in cross-validation and 80%/75% in testing.

The chain uses TRBV11-2 and TRBJ2-5; 5 matching bases give a weak D call of TRBD1. The sequence derives from a middle-aged woman with Graves' ophthalmopathy. The sample taken for sequencing was blood. The CDR3 region: CASSLGWGLQETQYF. The DNA sequence reads TGTGCCAGCAGCTTAGGATGGGGCCTACAAGAGACCCAGTACTTC.